This T cell receptor beta chain was found in a study of blood T cell repertoires in COVID-19. Background on the study: From the United States, Italy and Spain came samples of acute and convalescent COVID-19. The analysed material was cDNA or gDNA that came from T cells, B-cell-depleted T cells, or PBMCs.

In the original workflow: Amplification of reference gene primers provided the estimated nucleated cell counts. The data were produced by immunoSEQ multiplex PCR, yet TCRdb's version contains in-frame clones alone and is incomplete. The DNA gave D and trimming, while V, J and clone size come from that table. The table has some 330,000 clones, around 89% seen once; the top ten hold approximately 4%. Sequenced input: peripheral blood. The TCR sequence derives from a woman aged 45 to 65 with active or convalescent COVID-19.

The CDR3 region is CSSRRGASMNTEAFF. The CDR3 bases are TGCAGCTCCCGTCGGGGGGCCAGTATGAACACTGAAGCTTTCTTT. The chain links TRBV29-1 to TRBJ1-1; tentatively, D is TRBD1 (6 bases). Germline loops: CDR1 SQVTM, CDR2 ANQGSEA. The CDR3 runs 15 residues. The germline V and J ends were trimmed by 8 bases and 0 bases, with 19 bases remaining between them.